A single sample is the source of the 9 T cell receptor beta chains below, sequenced in a study of shared clonotypes between healthy human individuals. The data were produced by immunoSEQ multiplex PCR, yet TCRdb's version contains in-frame clones alone and is incomplete. Of about 2.3 million clones listed, 80% to 95% are singletons. Input material: naive CD4+ T cells from PBMCs. Subset described: CD45RA+ positively selected. The receptors here all came from a man younger than 35 in good health. Some clones in this sample may be carry-over from other donors' samples.

CDR3 amino acids: CASKGSRFNEKLFF. CDR3 nucleotides: TGTGCCAGCAAGGGGAGCAGGTTTAATGAAAAACTGTTTTTT. The chain recombines TRBV2 with TRBJ1-4, with D perhaps TRBD1 (5 bases). Germline lookup yields CDR1 SNHLY and CDR2 FYNNEI. The CDR3 consists of 14 residues. The ends were cut back, 7 bases at V and 4 bases at J, with 13 bases in the middle.

The chain is built from TRBV12-2 and TRBJ1-2; the D segment call TRBD1 is taken from the table without a DNA check. TRBV12-2 is flagged as a pseudogene. The CDR3 contains 18 residues. The CDR3 coding sequence is TGTGCAAGTCGCTTAGCCACGGGACAGGCCTATCCTAACTATGGCTACACCTTC. It encodes CASRLATGQAYPNYGYTF.

V is TRBV7-2 and J is TRBJ2-5; D is unresolved. Germline-derived CDR1 and CDR2 are SGHTA and FQGNSA. The CDR3 runs to 14 residues. V gave up 1 base and J gave up 5 bases, with 11 bases separating them. The CDR3 DNA follows: TGTGCCAGCAGCTTAGTTCCGGGTCGGGAGACCCAGTACTTC. Its protein is CASSLVPGRETQYF. Based on the CDR3 plus reference TRBV7-2 and TRBJ2-5, the full variable domain is GAGVSQSPSNKVTEKGKDVELRCDPISGHTALYWYRQSLGQGLEFLIYFQGNSAPDKSGLPSDRFSAERTGGSVSTLTIQRTQQEDSAVYLCASSLVPGRETQYFGPGTRLLVL.

The chain employs TRBV28 and TRBJ2-3, with D perhaps TRBD1 (5 bases). V dropped 6 bases and J dropped 0 bases, with 16 bases sitting between them. From germline, CDR1 is MDHEN and CDR2 SYDVKM. This CDR3 region has 16 residues. CDR3 region: CASRDSPQGSTDTQYF. CDR3 nucleotides: TGTGCCAGCAGAGATTCCCCCCAGGGAAGCACAGATACGCAGTATTTT.

The chain uses TRBV11-2 and TRBJ1-1; a weak D match, TRBD1 (5 bases). From germline, CDR1 is SGHAT and CDR2 FQNNGV. V was cut by 3 bases and J by 2 bases, with 13 bases left in between. The CDR3 spans 15 residues. In nucleotides, the CDR3 is TGTGCCAGCAGCTTGAGACAGCTAGCTAACACTGAAGCTTTCTTT. This encodes CASSLRQLANTEAFF.

This clone was detected only once. This sequence joins TRBV5-1 and TRBJ2-3; TRBD1 or TRBD2 may be the D gene (5 bases each). V was shortened by 7 bases and J by 1 base, with 16 bases between the two germline ends. The CDR3 sequence is 15 residues long. From germline, CDR1 is SGHRS and CDR2 YFSETQ. The CDR3: CASGPGASGTDTQYF. The DNA for the CDR3 is TGCGCCAGCGGCCCCGGGGCTTCGGGCACAGATACGCAGTATTTT.

The CDR3 reads CASSETLTRSGNEQFF. The DNA for the CDR3 is TGTGCCAGTAGTGAGACACTGACCCGTTCGGGGAATGAGCAGTTCTTC. The gene calls are TRBV19 and TRBJ2-1, with TRBD2 as a possible D gene (5 bases). This CDR3 region has 16 residues. Germline V CDR1 and CDR2: LNHDA, SQIVND (reference sequence). Trimming took off 5 bases at V and 7 bases at J, with 21 bases between the two ends.

The chain carries TRBV27 and TRBJ2-3, with D perhaps TRBD2 (6 bases). The CDR3 loop spans 17 amino acids. Trimming cost V 6 bases and J 0 bases, with 19 bases left between them. Germline-derived CDR1 and CDR2 are MNHEY and SMNVEV (reference sequence). The CDR3 here is CASSRRGSGTSTDTQYF. CDR3 nucleotides: TGTGCCAGCAGCCGACGGGGTAGCGGCACTAGCACAGATACGCAGTATTTT.

Note on this clone: The sample carries other DNA sequences with the same CDR3. The chain recombines TRBV7-2 with TRBJ1-1; D is undetermined. Germline CDR1 and CDR2: SGHTA and FQGNSA. The V gene lost 0 bases and the J gene lost 5 bases, with 7 bases spanning the gap. The CDR3 is made up of 13 amino acids. The chain's CDR3 is CASSLARATEAFF. The DNA of the CDR3 is TGTGCCAGCAGCTTAGCTCGCGCTACTGAAGCTTTCTTT.